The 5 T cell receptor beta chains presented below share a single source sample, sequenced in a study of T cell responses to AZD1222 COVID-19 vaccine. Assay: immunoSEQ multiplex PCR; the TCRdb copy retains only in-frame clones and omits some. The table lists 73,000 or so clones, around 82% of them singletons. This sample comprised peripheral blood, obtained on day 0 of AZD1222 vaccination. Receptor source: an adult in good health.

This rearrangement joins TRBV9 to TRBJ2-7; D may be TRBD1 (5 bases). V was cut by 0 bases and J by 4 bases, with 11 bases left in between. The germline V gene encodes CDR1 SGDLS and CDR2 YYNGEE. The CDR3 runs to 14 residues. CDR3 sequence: CASSVGRDFYEQYF. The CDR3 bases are TGTGCCAGCAGCGTAGGCAGGGATTTTTACGAGCAGTACTTC.

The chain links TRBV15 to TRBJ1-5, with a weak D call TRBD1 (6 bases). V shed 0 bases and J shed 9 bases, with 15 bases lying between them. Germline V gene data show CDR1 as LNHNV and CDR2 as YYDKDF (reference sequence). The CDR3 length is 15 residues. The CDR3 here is CATSRDKGQGMPQHF. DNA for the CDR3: TGTGCCACCAGCAGAGATAAGGGACAAGGAATGCCCCAGCATTTT.

The CDR3 loop is CASSLGRTYEQYF. The CDR3 bases are TGTGCCAGCAGCTTAGGAAGAACCTACGAGCAGTACTTC. The V call is TRBV11-2, the J call TRBJ2-7, with D unresolved. Trimming took off 1 base at V and 2 bases at J, with 6 bases between the two ends. Germline-derived CDR1 and CDR2 are SGHAT and FQNNGV. The CDR3 length is 13 residues.

As DNA, the CDR3 is TGCGCCAGCAGCTTGGAGGCAGACTATGGCTACACCTTC. Its translation is CASSLEADYGYTF. The chain is built from TRBV5-1 and TRBJ1-2; D is ambiguous. Germline-derived CDR1 and CDR2 are SGHRS and YFSETQ. The CDR3 is made up of 13 amino acids. Trimming took 0 bases from V and 3 from J, leaving 6 bases between them.

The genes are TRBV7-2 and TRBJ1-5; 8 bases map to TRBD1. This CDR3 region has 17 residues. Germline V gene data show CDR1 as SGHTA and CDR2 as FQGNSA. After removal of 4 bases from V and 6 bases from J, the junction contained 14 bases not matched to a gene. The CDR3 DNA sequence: TGTGCCAGCAGCTCAACAACAGGACAGGGCGTCCGTCAGCCCCAGCATTTT. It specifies CASSSTTGQGVRQPQHF.